This T cell receptor beta chain came from a study of cytomegalovirus exposure and HLA in healthy donors. Findings and caveats of the study: The study put under 200 TCR beta chains on its list as cytomegalovirus-associated.

As for this clone: Its matching antigen is unknown.

The PCR was carried out with 60 Vbeta primers and 13 Jbeta primers. Repertoires were generated with immunoSEQ multiplex PCR, while TCRdb's copy carries only in-frame clones and drops some. The sample records over 70,000 clones, roughly 80% being singletons. CDR3 length equals 18 residues. CDR1 and CDR2 from the germline V gene are SGDLS and YYNGEE. J was trimmed by 0 bases and V by 3 bases; bases with no gene match: 8. The sequenced material came from PBMCs. This sequence joins TRBV9 and TRBJ2-3; TRBD2 aligns across 12 bases. The source of this sequence is a male donor in good health and CMV-seronegative. The CDR3 sequence: CASSAASGGGLSTDTQYF. The CDR3 region has the DNA TGTGCCAGCAGCGCGGCTAGCGGGGGGGGATTAAGCACAGATACGCAGTATTTT.